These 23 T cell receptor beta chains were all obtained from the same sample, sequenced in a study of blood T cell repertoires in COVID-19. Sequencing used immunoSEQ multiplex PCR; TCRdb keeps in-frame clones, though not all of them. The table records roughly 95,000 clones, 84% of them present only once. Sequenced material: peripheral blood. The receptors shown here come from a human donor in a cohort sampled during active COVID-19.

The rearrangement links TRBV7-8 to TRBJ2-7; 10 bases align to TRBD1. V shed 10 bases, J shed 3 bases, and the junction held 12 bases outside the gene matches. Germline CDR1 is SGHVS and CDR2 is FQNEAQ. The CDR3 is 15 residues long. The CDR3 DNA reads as TGTGCCACCTTATCGAGAGGGACAGGGGTCTACGAGCAGTACTTC. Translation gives CATLSRGTGVYEQYF.

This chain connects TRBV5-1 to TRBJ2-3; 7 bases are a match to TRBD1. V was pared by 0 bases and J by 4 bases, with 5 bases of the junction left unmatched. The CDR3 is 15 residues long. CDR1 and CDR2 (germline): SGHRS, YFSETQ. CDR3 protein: CASSLAGQWADTQYF. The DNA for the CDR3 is TGCGCCAGCAGCTTGGCGGGACAGTGGGCAGATACGCAGTATTTT.

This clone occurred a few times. CDR3 nucleotides: TGTGCCAGCAGTGGGAATGGGAGAGGGAGCTCCTATAATTCACCCCTCCACTTT. This encodes CASSGNGRGSSYNSPLHF. V usage is TRBV25-1 and J usage is TRBJ1-6; D not resolved. The CDR3 is 18 amino acids. Germline lookup yields CDR1 MGHDK and CDR2 SYGVNS. V lost 4 bases to trimming and J lost 0 bases, with 16 bases between them.

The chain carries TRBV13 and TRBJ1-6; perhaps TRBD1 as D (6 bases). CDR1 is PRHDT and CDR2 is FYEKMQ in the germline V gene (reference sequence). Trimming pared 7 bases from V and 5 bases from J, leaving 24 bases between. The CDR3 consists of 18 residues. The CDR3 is CASTYWGGRGYDNSPLHF. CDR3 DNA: TGTGCCAGCACATACTGGGGGGGCAGGGGTTATGATAATTCACCCCTCCACTTT. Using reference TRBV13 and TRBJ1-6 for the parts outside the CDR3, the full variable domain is AAGVIQSPRHLIKEKRETATLKCYPIPRHDTVYWYQQGPGQDPQFLISFYEKMQSDKGSIPDRFSAQQFSDYHSELNMSSLELGDSALYFCASTYWGGRGYDNSPLHFGNGTRLTVT.

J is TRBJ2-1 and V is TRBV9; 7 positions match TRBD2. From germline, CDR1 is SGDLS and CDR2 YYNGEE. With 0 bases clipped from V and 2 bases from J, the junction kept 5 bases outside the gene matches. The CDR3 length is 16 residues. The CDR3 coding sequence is TGTGCCAGCAGCGTAGAAGTGCGGGAGCCCTACAATGAGCAGTTCTTC. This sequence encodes CASSVEVREPYNEQFF.

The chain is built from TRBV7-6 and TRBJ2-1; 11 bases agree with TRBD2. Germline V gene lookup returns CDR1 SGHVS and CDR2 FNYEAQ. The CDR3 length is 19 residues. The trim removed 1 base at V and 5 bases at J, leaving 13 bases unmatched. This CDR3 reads CASSLVPTSGDPRHNEQFF. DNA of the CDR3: TGTGCCAGCAGCTTAGTCCCGACTAGCGGGGATCCCCGACACAATGAGCAGTTCTTC.

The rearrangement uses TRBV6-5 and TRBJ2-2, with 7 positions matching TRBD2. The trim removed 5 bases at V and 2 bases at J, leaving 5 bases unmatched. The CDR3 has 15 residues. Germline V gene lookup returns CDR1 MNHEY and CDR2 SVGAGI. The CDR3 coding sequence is TGTGCCAGCAGTCGACTAGCCGGCAACACCGGGGAGCTGTTTTTT. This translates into CASSRLAGNTGELFF.

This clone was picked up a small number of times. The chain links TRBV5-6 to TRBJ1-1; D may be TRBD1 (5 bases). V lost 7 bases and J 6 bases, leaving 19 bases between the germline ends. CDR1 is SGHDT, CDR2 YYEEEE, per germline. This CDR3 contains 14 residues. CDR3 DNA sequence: TGTGCCAGCCTCGTCCGGGGGTCCAACTCTGAAGCTTTCTTT. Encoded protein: CASLVRGSNSEAFF.

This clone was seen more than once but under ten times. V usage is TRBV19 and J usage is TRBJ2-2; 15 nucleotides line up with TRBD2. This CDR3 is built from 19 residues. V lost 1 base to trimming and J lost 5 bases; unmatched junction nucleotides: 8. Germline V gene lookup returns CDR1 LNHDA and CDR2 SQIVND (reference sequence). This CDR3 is CASSIVGLAGGTPTGELFF. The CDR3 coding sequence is TGTGCCAGTAGTATAGTGGGACTAGCGGGGGGAACCCCGACCGGGGAGCTGTTTTTT.

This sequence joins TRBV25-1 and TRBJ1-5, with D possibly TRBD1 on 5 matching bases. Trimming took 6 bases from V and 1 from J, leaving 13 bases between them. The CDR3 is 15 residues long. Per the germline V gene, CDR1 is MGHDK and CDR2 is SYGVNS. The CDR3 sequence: CASRGGEESNQPQHF. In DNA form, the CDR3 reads TGTGCCAGCAGAGGAGGGGAGGAGAGCAATCAGCCCCAGCATTTT.

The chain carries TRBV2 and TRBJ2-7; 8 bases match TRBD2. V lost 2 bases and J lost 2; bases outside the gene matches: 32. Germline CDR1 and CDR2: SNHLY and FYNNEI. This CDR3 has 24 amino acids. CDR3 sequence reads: CASSEPAWGGAGLAGVQATYEQYF. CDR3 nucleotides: TGTGCCAGCAGTGAACCGGCCTGGGGTGGGGCCGGGCTAGCGGGTGTCCAAGCTACCTACGAGCAGTACTTC. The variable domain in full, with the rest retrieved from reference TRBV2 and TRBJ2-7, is EPEVTQTPSHQVTQMGQEVILRCVPISNHLYFYWYRQILGQKVEFLVSFYNNEISEKSEIFDDQFSVERPDGSNFTLKIRSTKLEDSAMYFCASSEPAWGGAGLAGVQATYEQYFGPGTRLTVT.

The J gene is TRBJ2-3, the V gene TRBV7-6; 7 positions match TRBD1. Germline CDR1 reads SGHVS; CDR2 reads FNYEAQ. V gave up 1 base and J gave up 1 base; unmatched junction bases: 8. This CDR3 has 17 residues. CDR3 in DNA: TGTGCCAGCAGCTTAGGGCCTTACGGGACAGGCACAGATACGCAGTATTTT. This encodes CASSLGPYGTGTDTQYF.

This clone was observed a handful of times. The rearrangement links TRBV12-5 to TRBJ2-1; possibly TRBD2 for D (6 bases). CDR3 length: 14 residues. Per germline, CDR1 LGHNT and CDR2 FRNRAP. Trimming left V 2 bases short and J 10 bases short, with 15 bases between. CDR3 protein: CASGLLGGAGEQFF. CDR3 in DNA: TGTGCTAGTGGTTTGTTGGGGGGAGCCGGAGAGCAGTTCTTC.

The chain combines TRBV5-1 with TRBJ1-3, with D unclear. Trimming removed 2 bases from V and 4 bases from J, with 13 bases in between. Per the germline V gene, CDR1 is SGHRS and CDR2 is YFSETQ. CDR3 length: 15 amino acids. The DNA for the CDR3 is TGCGCCAGCAGCTTCCTAGGTAATGGGGGAAACACCATATATTTT. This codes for CASSFLGNGGNTIYF.

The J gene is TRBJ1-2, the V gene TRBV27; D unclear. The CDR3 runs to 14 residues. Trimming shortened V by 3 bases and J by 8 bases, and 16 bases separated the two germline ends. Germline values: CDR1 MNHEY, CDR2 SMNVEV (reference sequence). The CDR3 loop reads CASSFAEGWRGYTF. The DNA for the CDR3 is TGTGCCAGCAGTTTTGCCGAGGGATGGCGGGGCTACACCTTC.

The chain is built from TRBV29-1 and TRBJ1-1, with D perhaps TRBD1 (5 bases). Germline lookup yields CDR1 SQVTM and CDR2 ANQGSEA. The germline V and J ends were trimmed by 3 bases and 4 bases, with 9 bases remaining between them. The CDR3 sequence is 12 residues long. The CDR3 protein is CSVEGQGTEAFF. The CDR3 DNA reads TGCAGCGTTGAGGGGCAGGGCACTGAAGCTTTCTTT. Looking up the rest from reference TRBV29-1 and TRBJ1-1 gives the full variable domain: SAVISQKPSRDICQRGTSLTIQCQVDSQVTMMFWYRQQPGQSLTLIATANQGSEATYESGFVIDKFPISRPNLTFSTLTVSNMSPEDSSIYLCSVEGQGTEAFFGQGTRLTVV.

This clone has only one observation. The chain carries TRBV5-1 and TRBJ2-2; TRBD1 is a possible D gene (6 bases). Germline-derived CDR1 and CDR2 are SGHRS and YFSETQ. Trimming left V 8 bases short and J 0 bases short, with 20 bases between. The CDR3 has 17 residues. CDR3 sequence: CASAGTKINANTGELFF. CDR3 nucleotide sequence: TGCGCCAGTGCCGGGACAAAAATTAACGCGAACACCGGGGAGCTGTTTTTT. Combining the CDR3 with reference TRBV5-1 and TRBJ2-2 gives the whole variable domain KAGVTQTPRYLIKTRGQQVTLSCSPISGHRSVSWYQQTPGQGLQFLFEYFSETQRNKGNFPGRFSGRQFSNSRSEMNVSTLELGDSALYLCASAGTKINANTGELFFGEGSRLTVL.

CDR3 amino acids: CASSLPVLANTEAFF. CDR3 DNA: TGTGCCAGCAGCTTACCCGTTTTAGCTAACACTGAAGCTTTCTTT. The rearrangement joins TRBV7-2 to TRBJ1-1; D ambiguous. The V and J ends lost 2 bases and 2 bases respectively, with 12 bases between them. This CDR3 has 15 amino acids. Germline loops: CDR1 SGHTA, CDR2 FQGNSA.

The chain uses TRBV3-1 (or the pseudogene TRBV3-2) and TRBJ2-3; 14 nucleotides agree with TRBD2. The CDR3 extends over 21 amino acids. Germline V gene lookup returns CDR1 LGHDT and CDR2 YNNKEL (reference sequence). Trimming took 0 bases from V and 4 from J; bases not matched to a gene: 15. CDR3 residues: CASSQDRRLAGGPGGADTQYF. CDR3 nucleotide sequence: TGTGCCAGCAGCCAAGATCGGAGACTAGCGGGAGGGCCAGGGGGAGCAGATACGCAGTATTTT.

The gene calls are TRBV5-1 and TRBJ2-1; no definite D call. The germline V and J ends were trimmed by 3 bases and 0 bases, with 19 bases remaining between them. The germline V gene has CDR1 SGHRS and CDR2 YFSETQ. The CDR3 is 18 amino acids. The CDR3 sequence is CASSSLVVGISSYNEQFF. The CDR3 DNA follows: TGCGCCAGCAGCTCCCTAGTGGTTGGAATCAGCTCCTACAATGAGCAGTTCTTC.

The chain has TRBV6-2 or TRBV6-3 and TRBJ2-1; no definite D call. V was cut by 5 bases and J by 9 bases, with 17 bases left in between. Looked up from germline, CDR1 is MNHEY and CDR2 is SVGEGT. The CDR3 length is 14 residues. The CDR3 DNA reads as TGTGCCAGCAGTGCCCCCCCAGGTGCTATTGAGCAGTTCTTC. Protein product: CASSAPPGAIEQFF.

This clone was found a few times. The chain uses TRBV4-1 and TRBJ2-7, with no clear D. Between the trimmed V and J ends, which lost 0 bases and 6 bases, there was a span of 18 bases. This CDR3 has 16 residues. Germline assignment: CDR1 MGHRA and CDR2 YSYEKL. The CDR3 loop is CASSQENYGAASEQYF. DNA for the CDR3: TGCGCCAGCAGCCAAGAAAATTACGGTGCGGCCTCCGAGCAGTACTTC.

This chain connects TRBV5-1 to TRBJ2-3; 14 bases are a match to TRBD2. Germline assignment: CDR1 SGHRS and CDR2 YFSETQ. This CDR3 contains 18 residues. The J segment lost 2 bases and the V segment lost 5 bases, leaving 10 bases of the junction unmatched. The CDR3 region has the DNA TGCGCCAGCAGGCTACTCTCGGGACTAGCGGGGGTCACAGATACGCAGTATTTT. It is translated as CASRLLSGLAGVTDTQYF.